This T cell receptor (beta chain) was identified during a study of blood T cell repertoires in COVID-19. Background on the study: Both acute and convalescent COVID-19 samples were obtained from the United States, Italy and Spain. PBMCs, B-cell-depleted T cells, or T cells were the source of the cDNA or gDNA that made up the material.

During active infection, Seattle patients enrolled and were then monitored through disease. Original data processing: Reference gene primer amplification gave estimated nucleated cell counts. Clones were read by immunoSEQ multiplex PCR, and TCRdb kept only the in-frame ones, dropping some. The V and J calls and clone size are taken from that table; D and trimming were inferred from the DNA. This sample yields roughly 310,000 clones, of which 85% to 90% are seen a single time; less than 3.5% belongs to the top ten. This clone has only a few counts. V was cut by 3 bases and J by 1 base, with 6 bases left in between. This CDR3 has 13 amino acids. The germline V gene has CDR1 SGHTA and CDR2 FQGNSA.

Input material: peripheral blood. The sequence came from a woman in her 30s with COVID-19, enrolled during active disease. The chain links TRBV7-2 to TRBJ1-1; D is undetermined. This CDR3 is CASSLTTNTEAFF. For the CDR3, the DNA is TGTGCCAGCAGCTTGACAACGAACACTGAAGCTTTCTTT.